The clone carrying this T cell receptor (beta chain) has a single count. Original processing notes: Quantification of nucleated cells was approximated via reference gene primer amplification. The method was immunoSEQ multiplex PCR; TCRdb's version includes in-frame clones alone and lacks a portion of them. V and J calls and clone size come straight from that table; D and trimming were deduced from the DNA. The sample carries around 30,000 clones, roughly 90% recorded once. This sample was included in a study of blood T cell repertoires in COVID-19. Looking at the study overall: COVID-19 samples from acute and convalescent phases originated in the United States, Italy and Spain. From T cells, B-cell-depleted T cells, or PBMCs came the material, which was cDNA or gDNA.

The CDR3 contains 14 residues. Trimming at V came to 6 bases and at J to 4 bases, leaving 8 bases not matched to a gene. Germline CDR1 is MNHNY and CDR2 is SVGAGI (reference sequence). The rearrangement links TRBV6-6 to TRBJ1-2; 7 bases agree with TRBD1. This sequence originates from a woman between 40 and 50 years old with active or convalescent COVID-19. What was sequenced was peripheral blood. This CDR3 is CASSPEQGPYGYTF. DNA of the CDR3: TGTGCCAGCAGCCCCGAACAGGGGCCCTATGGCTACACCTTC.